This entry lists 25 T cell receptor beta chains sequenced from one sample in a study of blood T cell repertoires in COVID-19. Generated by immunoSEQ multiplex PCR, the TCRdb table keeps only in-frame clones and is missing some. The sample lists some 180,000 clones; 82% were seen once. The sequenced sample was peripheral blood. The receptors here all came from a woman aged 55 to 70 with COVID-19, enrolled during active disease.

This chain links TRBV7-3 with TRBJ2-2; TRBD1 aligns across 7 bases. Germline loops: CDR1 SGHTA, CDR2 FQGTGA. Germline trimming cut 3 bases from V and 0 bases from J; bases unmatched to any gene: 4. This CDR3 spans 16 amino acids. The DNA of the CDR3 is TGTGCCAGCAGCTTTAGGGGGCAGGCGAACACCGGGGAGCTGTTTTTT. It encodes CASSFRGQANTGELFF.

This clone came up a few times. The chain carries TRBV7-9 and TRBJ2-2; 14 bases match TRBD2. V gave up 5 bases and J gave up 5 bases; unmatched junction bases: 10. This CDR3 comprises 18 residues. The germline V gene has CDR1 SEHNR and CDR2 FQNEAQ (reference sequence). The CDR3 spells CASSPPFRLAGGTGELFF. CDR3 DNA sequence: TGTGCCAGCAGCCCTCCCTTTCGACTAGCGGGAGGGACCGGGGAGCTGTTTTTT.

The chain employs TRBV2 and TRBJ1-5, with D perhaps TRBD1 (5 bases). The germline V gene encodes CDR1 SNHLY and CDR2 FYNNEI. V was cut by 6 bases and J by 6 bases, with 15 bases left in between. There are 14 residues in the CDR3. The CDR3 nucleotides are TGTGCCAGCAGACACAGGAGGGAGGGTCAGCCCCAGCATTTT. Amino acids: CASRHRREGQPQHF.

The rearrangement uses TRBV3-1 (or the pseudogene TRBV3-2) and TRBJ1-2; 9 bases line up with TRBD1. V lost 0 bases to trimming and J lost 4 bases; unmatched junction nucleotides: 3. Germline V gene sequence: CDR1 LGHDT, CDR2 YNNKEL (reference sequence). The CDR3 contains 15 residues. CDR3 protein: CASSQERTGVYGYTF. CDR3 sequence (DNA): TGTGCCAGCAGCCAAGAGAGGACAGGGGTCTATGGCTACACCTTC.

This chain uses TRBV12-3 or TRBV12-4 with TRBJ1-3; D call uncertain. There are 11 residues in the CDR3. Trimming pared 3 bases from V and 8 bases from J, leaving 5 bases between. The CDR3 loop reads CASSFRDTIYF. CDR3 nucleotides: TGTGCCAGCAGTTTTAGAGACACCATATATTTT.

In nucleotides, the CDR3 is TGTGCCAGCACCTCATCCAGGGTTGGAGGCTACACCTTC. Protein product: CASTSSRVGGYTF. This chain uses TRBV21-1 with TRBJ1-2; whether TRBD1, the table's D call, matches the DNA was not checked. TRBV21-1 is listed as a pseudogene. This CDR3 is 13 amino acids long.

The chain combines TRBV19 with TRBJ2-6; TRBD1 matches at 8 bases. The CDR3 is 16 residues long. Germline CDR1 LNHDA, CDR2 SQIVND (reference sequence). The V segment lost 7 bases and the J segment 0 bases; nucleotides outside the gene matches: 5. CDR3 in DNA: TGTGCCAGTAACGACAGGGGCCGCTCTGGGGCCAACGTCCTGACTTTC. Its translation is CASNDRGRSGANVLTF.

This clone was seen ten or more times. The junction shows a germline mismatch at one end, possibly a read error. This chain connects TRBV5-8 to TRBJ1-2; 10 bases are shared with TRBD1. The CDR3 is 15 residues long. Germline CDR1 and CDR2: SGHTS and YDEGEE. The CDR3 sequence is CANSGDRGRSGGYTF. CDR3 in DNA: TGTGCCAACAGCGGGGACAGGGGTAGGAGTGGTGGCTACACCTTC.

V and J are TRBV7-3 and TRBJ2-2; 10 bases match TRBD1. CDR3 length: 16 residues. CDR1 SGHTA and CDR2 FQGTGA come from the germline V gene. J gave up 4 bases and V 4 bases, and 6 bases lay outside the gene matches. This CDR3 reads CASSSWTGGTTGELFF. The CDR3, as DNA: TGTGCCAGCAGCTCATGGACAGGGGGAACCACCGGGGAGCTGTTTTTT.

This sequence joins TRBV25-1 and TRBJ2-4; D may be TRBD2 (5 bases). V was cut by 2 bases and J by 6 bases, with 20 bases left in between. Germline V gives CDR1 MGHDK, CDR2 SYGVNS. The length of the CDR3 is 17 residues. CDR3 coding DNA: TGTGCCAGCAGTGAAAGCGCGGGCACCAACTCCGGAAACATTCAGTACTTC. This translates into CASSESAGTNSGNIQYF.

The chain links TRBV12-3 or TRBV12-4 to TRBJ1-2, with D unresolved. The CDR3 extends over 12 amino acids. The V gene lost 8 bases and the J gene lost 5 bases, with 12 bases spanning the gap. In DNA, the CDR3 is TGTGCCAGCTCTACGACTGAATATGGCTACACCTTC. Translating it yields CASSTTEYGYTF.

V gene TRBV28 combines with J gene TRBJ1-1; 9 bases map to TRBD1. With 6 bases clipped from V and 6 bases from J, the junction kept 8 bases outside the gene matches. The CDR3 loop spans 14 amino acids. The germline V gene encodes CDR1 MDHEN and CDR2 SYDVKM. This CDR3 reads CASSWTGEMAEAFF. In nucleotides, the CDR3 is TGTGCCAGCAGCTGGACAGGGGAAATGGCTGAAGCTTTCTTT.

This chain uses TRBV6-5 with TRBJ1-1, with a possible D match to TRBD1 (5 bases). Germline V gene data show CDR1 as MNHEY and CDR2 as SVGAGI. The CDR3 contains 13 residues. Trimming pared 7 bases from V and 2 bases from J, leaving 11 bases between. CDR3 in amino acids: CASIDSANTEAFF. In nucleotides, the CDR3 is TGTGCCAGCATCGACAGCGCTAACACTGAAGCTTTCTTT.

This clone was found many times. The chain joins TRBV11-2 to TRBJ2-5; D unresolved. Germline assignment: CDR1 SGHAT and CDR2 FQNNGV. With 4 bases removed from V and 3 bases from J, the gap between germline ends came to 6 bases. This CDR3 spans 12 amino acids. The CDR3 DNA reads as TGTGCCAGCAGCTATCCTAAAGAGACCCAGTACTTC. It specifies CASSYPKETQYF.

This chain uses TRBV5-5 with TRBJ1-3; 9 positions match TRBD1. The CDR3 length is 17 residues. The V gene's germline CDR1 is SGHKS and CDR2 YYEKEE (reference sequence). The trim removed 5 bases at V and 2 bases at J, leaving 11 bases unmatched. The CDR3 here is CASSSGQGRITGNTIYF. The CDR3 DNA is TGTGCCAGCAGTTCGGGACAGGGAAGGATAACTGGAAACACCATATATTTT.

The chain couples TRBV6-5 to TRBJ2-7; TRBD2 matches at 12 bases. Germline V gene sequence: CDR1 MNHEY, CDR2 SVGAGI. The CDR3 has 14 residues. Unmatched junction bases numbered 5, after V lost 7 bases and J lost 4 bases. The CDR3 coding sequence is TGTGCCAGCACTCAAGGACTAGCGGGATACGAGCAGTACTTC. Encoded protein: CASTQGLAGYEQYF.

This clone was detected only once. This chain connects TRBV5-1 to TRBJ2-2; the D gene is possibly TRBD1 (6 bases). The CDR3 has 13 residues. Trimming stripped 3 bases from V and 3 bases from J, with 6 bases between. Germline V lookup: CDR1 SGHRS, CDR2 YFSETQ. The CDR3 is CASSWTDTGELFF. Written as DNA, the CDR3 is TGCGCCAGCAGCTGGACAGACACCGGGGAGCTGTTTTTT.

V gene TRBV3-1 (or the pseudogene TRBV3-2) combines with J gene TRBJ1-6; weak D call: TRBD1 (5 bases). Germline assignment: CDR1 LGHDT and CDR2 YNNKEL (reference sequence). Trimming took off 1 base at V and 8 bases at J, with 15 bases between the two ends. This CDR3 contains 16 residues. CDR3 residues: CASSQGGEFWDSPLHF. The CDR3 region has the DNA TGTGCCAGCAGCCAAGGGGGGGAATTTTGGGATTCACCCCTCCACTTT.

V usage is TRBV2 and J usage is TRBJ1-1; 7 positions match TRBD1. CDR1 and CDR2 (germline): SNHLY, FYNNEI. The CDR3 runs 13 residues. The junction had 6 bases not matched to a gene; V was cut back by 10 bases and J by 1 base. The CDR3 reads CATAAGGNTEAFF. In DNA, the CDR3 is TGTGCCACAGCTGCAGGGGGGAACACTGAAGCTTTCTTT. Full variable domain (rest looked up from reference TRBV2 and TRBJ1-1): EPEVTQTPSHQVTQMGQEVILRCVPISNHLYFYWYRQILGQKVEFLVSFYNNEISEKSEIFDDQFSVERPDGSNFTLKIRSTKLEDSAMYFCATAAGGNTEAFFGQGTRLTVV.

This clone has just one count. This chain joins TRBV2 and TRBJ1-3; 10 bases match TRBD1. This CDR3 has 15 residues. Germline V gene lookup returns CDR1 SNHLY and CDR2 FYNNEI. V shed 6 bases, J shed 6 bases, and the junction held 8 bases outside the gene matches. As DNA, the CDR3 is TGTGCCAGCAGGTTTTCGGGACAGGGGTTAAACACCATATATTTT. Its translation is CASRFSGQGLNTIYF.

The DNA for the CDR3 is TGTGCCAGCAGCCCCCTGCGGCGGGAGACCCAGTACTTC. Its protein product is CASSPLRRETQYF. The chain recombines TRBV12-3 or TRBV12-4 with TRBJ2-5, with D hard to call. This CDR3 is 13 amino acids long. The V end lost 6 bases, the J end lost 5 bases, and 13 bases lay between the germline ends.

V is TRBV7-2 and J is TRBJ1-2; 9 nucleotides agree with TRBD1. CDR3 length: 17 residues. The V gene's germline CDR1 is SGHTA and CDR2 FQGNSA. J lost 6 bases, V lost 5 bases, and 16 bases had no gene match. The CDR3 loop is CASSQSRLGQGGDGYTF. As DNA, the CDR3 is TGTGCCAGCAGCCAAAGTCGTTTGGGACAGGGAGGCGATGGCTACACCTTC. Looking up the rest from reference TRBV7-2 and TRBJ1-2 gives the full variable domain: GAGVSQSPSNKVTEKGKDVELRCDPISGHTALYWYRQSLGQGLEFLIYFQGNSAPDKSGLPSDRFSAERTGGSVSTLTIQRTQQEDSAVYLCASSQSRLGQGGDGYTFGSGTRLTVV.

The V gene is TRBV21-1, the J gene TRBJ2-7; TRBD1 was called by the table and not checked on the DNA. TRBV21-1 counts as a pseudogene. This CDR3 is built from 15 residues. The CDR3 DNA reads TGTGCCAGCAGAACTTTCTACGACAGTCTCTACGAGCAGTACTTC. Translation: CASRTFYDSLYEQYF.

This clone was detected a few times. The CDR3 coding sequence is TGTGCCAGCACCCGGGGACAGAAAGAAAAACTGTTTTTT. Amino acid sequence: CASTRGQKEKLFF. V gene TRBV7-8 combines with J gene TRBJ1-4, with 7 bases identical to TRBD1. V trimming: 7 bases; J trimming: 8 bases; junction bases outside the gene matches: 7. CDR1 is SGHVS, CDR2 FQNEAQ, per germline. This CDR3 comprises 13 residues.

This clone was seen a handful of times. This chain links TRBV7-2 with TRBJ2-7, with 11 bases matching TRBD2. In germline, CDR1 is SGHTA, CDR2 FQGNSA. Trimming took 4 bases from V and 6 from J; bases not matched to a gene: 14. The CDR3 is 17 residues long. The CDR3 sequence: CASSWRASGRLPREQYF. The CDR3 region has the DNA TGTGCCAGCAGCTGGCGGGCTAGCGGGAGGTTACCCCGCGAGCAGTACTTC.